The following is a T cell receptor beta chain sequence with its context. TCRdb keeps only in-frame clones here, not all; method: immunoSEQ multiplex PCR. This table has around 30,000 clones, around 92% appearing once. The data were taken from a study of chemoradiotherapy in HPV16-positive cancers. CDR3 length: 17 residues. The germline V gene encodes CDR1 SGHTA and CDR2 FQGNSA. The V end lost 2 bases, the J end lost 3 bases, and 16 bases lay between the germline ends. The V and J genes are TRBV7-2 and TRBJ2-2; perhaps TRBD2 as D (6 bases). The sequenced sample was blood, obtained from a patient who underwent chemoradiotherapy. This receptor was obtained from a human donor with HPV-associated anogenital cancer. For the CDR3, the DNA is TGTGCCAGCAGCTTATTGAGACTGCGGGATCACACCGGGGAGCTGTTTTTT. This translates into CASSLLRLRDHTGELFF.